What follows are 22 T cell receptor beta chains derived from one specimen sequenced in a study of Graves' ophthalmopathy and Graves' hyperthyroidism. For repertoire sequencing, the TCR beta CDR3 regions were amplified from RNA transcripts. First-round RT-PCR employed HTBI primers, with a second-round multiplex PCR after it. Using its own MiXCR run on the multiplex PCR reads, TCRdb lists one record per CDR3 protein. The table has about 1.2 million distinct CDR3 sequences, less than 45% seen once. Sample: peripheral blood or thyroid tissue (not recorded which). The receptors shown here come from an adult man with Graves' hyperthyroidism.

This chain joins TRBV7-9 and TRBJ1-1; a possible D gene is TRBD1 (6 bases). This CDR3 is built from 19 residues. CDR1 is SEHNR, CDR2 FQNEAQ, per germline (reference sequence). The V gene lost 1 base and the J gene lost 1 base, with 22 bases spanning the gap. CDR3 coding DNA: TGTGCCAGCAGCTTAGGCGCGTCGATGGTAGGGGGGGCGAACACTGAAGCTTTCTTT. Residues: CASSLGASMVGGANTEAFF.

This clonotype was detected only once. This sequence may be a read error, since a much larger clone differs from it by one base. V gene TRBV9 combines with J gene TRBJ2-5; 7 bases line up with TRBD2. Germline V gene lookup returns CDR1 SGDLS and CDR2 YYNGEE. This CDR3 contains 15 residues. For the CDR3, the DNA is TGTGCCGGCAGCGTGTCAGCGGGGTTGGGAGAGACCCAGTACTTC. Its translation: CAGSVSAGLGETQYF. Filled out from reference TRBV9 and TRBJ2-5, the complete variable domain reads DSGVTQTPKHLITATGQRVTLRCSPRSGDLSVYWYQQSLDQGLQFLIQYYNGEERAKGNILERFSAQQFPDLHSELNLSSLELGDSALYFCAGSVSAGLGETQYFGPGTRLLVL.

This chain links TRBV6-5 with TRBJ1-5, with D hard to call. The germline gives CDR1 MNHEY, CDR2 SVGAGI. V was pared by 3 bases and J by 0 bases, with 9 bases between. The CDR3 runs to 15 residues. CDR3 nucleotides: TGTGCCAGCAGTTATTCGAAATATAGCAATCAGCCCCAGCATTTT. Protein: CASSYSKYSNQPQHF.

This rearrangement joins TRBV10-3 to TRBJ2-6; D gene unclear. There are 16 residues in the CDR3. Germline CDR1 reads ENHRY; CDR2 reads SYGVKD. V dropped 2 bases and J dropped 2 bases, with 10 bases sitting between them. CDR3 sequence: CAISEPRSPGANVLTF. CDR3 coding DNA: TGTGCCATCAGTGAGCCCAGGTCACCTGGGGCCAACGTCCTGACTTTC.

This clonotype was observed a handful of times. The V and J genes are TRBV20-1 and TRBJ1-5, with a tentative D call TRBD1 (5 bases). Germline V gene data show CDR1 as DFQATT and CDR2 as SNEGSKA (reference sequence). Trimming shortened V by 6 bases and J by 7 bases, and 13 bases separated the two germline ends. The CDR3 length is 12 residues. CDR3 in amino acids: CSAGRRGQPQHF. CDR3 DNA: TGCAGTGCGGGACGGCGGGGGCAGCCCCAGCATTTT.

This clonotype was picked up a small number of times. The CDR3 here is CASNPRGGQRTGGYTF. The CDR3 DNA follows: TGTGCCAGCAACCCCCGGGGGGGACAGAGGACCGGGGGCTACACCTTC. This rearrangement joins TRBV7-2 to TRBJ1-2; 7 positions match TRBD1. The V gene end was trimmed by 7 bases and the J gene end by 8 bases; junction bases not matched to a gene: 19. Germline lookup yields CDR1 SGHTA and CDR2 FQGNSA. This CDR3 is built from 16 residues. The entire variable domain, with the rest obtained from reference TRBV7-2 and TRBJ1-2, is as follows: GAGVSQSPSNKVTEKGKDVELRCDPISGHTALYWYRQSLGQGLEFLIYFQGNSAPDKSGLPSDRFSAERTGGSVSTLTIQRTQQEDSAVYLCASNPRGGQRTGGYTFGSGTRLTVV.

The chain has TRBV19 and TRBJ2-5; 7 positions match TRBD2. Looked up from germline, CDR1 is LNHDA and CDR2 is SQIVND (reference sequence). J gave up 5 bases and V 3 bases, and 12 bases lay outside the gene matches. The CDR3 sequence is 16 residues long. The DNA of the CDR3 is TGTGCCAGTAGTATTGAAGCGGGCATGGGGGGGGAGACCCAGTACTTC. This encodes CASSIEAGMGGETQYF.

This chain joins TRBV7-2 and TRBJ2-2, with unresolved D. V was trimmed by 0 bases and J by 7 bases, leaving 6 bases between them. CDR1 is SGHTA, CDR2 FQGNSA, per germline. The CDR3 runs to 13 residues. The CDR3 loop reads CASSLAGFGELFF. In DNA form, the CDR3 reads TGTGCCAGCAGCTTAGCAGGGTTCGGGGAGCTGTTTTTT.

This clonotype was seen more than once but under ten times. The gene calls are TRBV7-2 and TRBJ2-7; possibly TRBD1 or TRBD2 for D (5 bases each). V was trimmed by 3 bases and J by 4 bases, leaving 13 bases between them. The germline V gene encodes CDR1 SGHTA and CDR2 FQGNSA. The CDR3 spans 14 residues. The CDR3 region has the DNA TGTGCCAGCAGCTTGGGGGAATCAAAATACGAGCAGTACTTC. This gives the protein CASSLGESKYEQYF.

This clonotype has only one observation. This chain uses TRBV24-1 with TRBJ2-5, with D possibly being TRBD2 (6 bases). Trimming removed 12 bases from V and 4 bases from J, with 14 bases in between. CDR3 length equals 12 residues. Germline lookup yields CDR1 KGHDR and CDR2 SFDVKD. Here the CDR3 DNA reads TGTGCCGCGGGGTTCTACGTAGAGACCCAGTACTTC. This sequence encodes CAAGFYVETQYF.

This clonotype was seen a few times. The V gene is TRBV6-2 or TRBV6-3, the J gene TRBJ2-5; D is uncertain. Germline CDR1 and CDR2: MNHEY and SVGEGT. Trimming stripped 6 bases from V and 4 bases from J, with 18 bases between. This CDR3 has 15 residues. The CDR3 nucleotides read TGTGCCAGCAGCTACGCACTCAACCGGCGAGAGACCCAGTACTTC. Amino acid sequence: CASSYALNRRETQYF.

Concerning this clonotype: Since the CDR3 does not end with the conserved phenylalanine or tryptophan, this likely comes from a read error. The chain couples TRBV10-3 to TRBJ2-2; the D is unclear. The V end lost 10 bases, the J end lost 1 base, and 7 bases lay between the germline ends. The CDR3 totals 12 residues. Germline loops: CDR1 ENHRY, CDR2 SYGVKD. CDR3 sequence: CASTGNTGELFL. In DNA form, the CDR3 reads TGTGCCAGCACGGGGAACACCGGGGAGCTGTTTCTT.

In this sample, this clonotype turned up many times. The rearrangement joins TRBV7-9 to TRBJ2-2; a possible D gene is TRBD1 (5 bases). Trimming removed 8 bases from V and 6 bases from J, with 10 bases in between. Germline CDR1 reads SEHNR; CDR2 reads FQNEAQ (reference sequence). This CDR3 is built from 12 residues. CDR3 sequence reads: CASQGYPGELFF. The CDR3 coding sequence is TGTGCCAGCCAGGGATATCCCGGGGAGCTGTTTTTT.

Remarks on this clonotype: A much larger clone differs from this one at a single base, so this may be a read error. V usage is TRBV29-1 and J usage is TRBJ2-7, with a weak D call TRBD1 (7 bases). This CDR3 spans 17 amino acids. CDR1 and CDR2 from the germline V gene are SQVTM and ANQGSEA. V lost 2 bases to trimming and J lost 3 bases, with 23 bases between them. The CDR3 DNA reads TGCAGCGTTGAAACCCGTGAAGGGGGGACAGCGAGCTACGAGCAGTACTTC. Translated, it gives CSVETREGGTASYEQYF.

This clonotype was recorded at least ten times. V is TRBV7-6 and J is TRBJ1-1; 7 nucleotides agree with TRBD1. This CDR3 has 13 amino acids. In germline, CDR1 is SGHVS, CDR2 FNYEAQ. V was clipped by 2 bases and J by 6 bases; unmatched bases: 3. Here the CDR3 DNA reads TGTGCCAGCAGCTTAAACACAGGGGCTGAAGCTTTCTTT. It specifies CASSLNTGAEAFF.

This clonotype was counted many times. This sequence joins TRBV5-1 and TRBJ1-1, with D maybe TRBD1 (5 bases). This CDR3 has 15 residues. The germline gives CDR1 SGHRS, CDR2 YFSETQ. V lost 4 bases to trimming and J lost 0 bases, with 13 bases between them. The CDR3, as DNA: TGCGCCAGCAGCCCAGAGAAGGGGCTGAACACTGAAGCTTTCTTT. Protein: CASSPEKGLNTEAFF.

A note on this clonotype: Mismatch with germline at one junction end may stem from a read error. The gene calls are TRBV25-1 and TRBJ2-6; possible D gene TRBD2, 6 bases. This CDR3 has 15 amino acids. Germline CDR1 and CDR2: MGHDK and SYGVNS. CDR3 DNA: TGTGCCAGCAGTTGGGCGGGGACCGGGGCCAACGTCCTGACCTTC. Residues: CASSWAGTGANVLTF.

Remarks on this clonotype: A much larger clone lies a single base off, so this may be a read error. The CDR3 spells CASSPPDRDQQYF. CDR3 bases: TGTGCCAGCAGCCCCCCGGACAGGGACCAGCAGTACTTC. This chain joins TRBV5-8 and TRBJ2-7; 8 positions agree with TRBD1. The germline gives CDR1 SGHTS, CDR2 YDEGEE. This CDR3 comprises 13 residues. V was pared by 4 bases and J by 8 bases, with 8 bases of the junction left unmatched.

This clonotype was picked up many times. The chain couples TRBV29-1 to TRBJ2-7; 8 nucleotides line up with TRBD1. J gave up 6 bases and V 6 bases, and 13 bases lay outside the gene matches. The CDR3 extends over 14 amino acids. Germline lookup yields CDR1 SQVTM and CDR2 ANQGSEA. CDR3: CSVSIMDRATEQYF. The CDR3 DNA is TGCAGCGTCTCTATCATGGACAGGGCAACCGAGCAGTACTTC.

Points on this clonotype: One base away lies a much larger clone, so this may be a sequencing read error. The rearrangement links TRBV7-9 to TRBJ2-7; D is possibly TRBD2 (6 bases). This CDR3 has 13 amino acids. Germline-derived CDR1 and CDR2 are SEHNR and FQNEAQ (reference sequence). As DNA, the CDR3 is TGTGTCAGCAGCCACCTACTAGCCGGTGAGCAGTACTTC. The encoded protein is CVSSHLLAGEQYF.

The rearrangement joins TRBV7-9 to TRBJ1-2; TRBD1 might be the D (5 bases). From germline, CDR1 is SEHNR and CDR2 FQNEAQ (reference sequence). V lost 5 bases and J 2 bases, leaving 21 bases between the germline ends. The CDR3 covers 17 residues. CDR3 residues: CASSRRDGRRQNYGYTF. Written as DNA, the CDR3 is TGTGCCAGCAGCCGACGGGACGGACGACGTCAAAACTATGGCTACACCTTC.

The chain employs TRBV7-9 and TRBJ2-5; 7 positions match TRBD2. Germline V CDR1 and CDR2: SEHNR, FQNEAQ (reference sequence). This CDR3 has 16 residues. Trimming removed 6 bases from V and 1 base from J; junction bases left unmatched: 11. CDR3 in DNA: TGTGCCAGCAGTACCAACCGGGACTATACCCAAGAGACCCAGTACTTC. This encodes CASSTNRDYTQETQYF.